The next 6 T cell receptor beta chains were all read from a single sample in a study of blood T cells in healthy people across ages. The use of a sample-barcoded 5' primer and a J-beta primer mix characterized a second PCR of roughly 6 to 11 cycles. TCRdb reprocessed the 5' RACE reads with MiXCR, giving one entry per CDR3 protein. Among over 600,000 distinct CDR3 sequences listed, around 38% were seen once. The sample was blood. Receptor source: a man older than 75 in good health.

V gene TRBV5-1 combines with J gene TRBJ2-5, with D possibly called TRBD1 or TRBD2 (7 bases each). The CDR3 runs to 15 residues. Between the trimmed V and J ends, which lost 4 bases and 5 bases, there was a span of 18 bases. CDR1 is SGHRS and CDR2 is YFSETQ in the germline V gene. The CDR3 loop is CASSTTTGRGETQYF. CDR3 in DNA: TGCGCCAGCAGCACGACGACAGGGCGGGGGGAGACCCAGTACTTC.

In DNA form, the CDR3 reads TGTGCCAGCAGCCAAAGTGGGTCTGGGGCCAACGTCCTGACTTTC. This gives the protein CASSQSGSGANVLTF. The rearrangement uses TRBV12-3 or TRBV12-4 and TRBJ2-6; D unresolved. CDR3 length: 15 amino acids. The V end was cut by 6 bases, the J end by 1 base, with 10 bases between.

This clonotype appeared a few times. The chain joins TRBV29-1 to TRBJ1-4, with 7 nucleotides matching TRBD1. CDR1 is SQVTM and CDR2 is ANQGSEA in the germline V gene. This CDR3 has 15 amino acids. With V trimmed by 4 bases and J by 2 bases, 7 bases remained unmatched. The CDR3 reads CSVVYRGGTNEKLFF. For the CDR3, the DNA is TGCAGCGTTGTTTACAGGGGCGGGACTAATGAAAAACTGTTTTTT.

This chain uses TRBV3-1 with TRBJ2-7; TRBD1 matches at 7 bases. V was pared by 1 base and J by 0 bases, with 6 bases of the junction left unmatched. Germline V gene sequence: CDR1 LGHDT, CDR2 YNNKEL (reference sequence). CDR3 length: 16 residues. The CDR3 DNA reads as TGTGCCAGCAGCCAAGGGGACAGTCAACTCTCCTACGAGCAGTACTTC. As protein: CASSQGDSQLSYEQYF.

The chain uses TRBV6-6 and TRBJ2-3, with D perhaps TRBD2 (5 bases). CDR3 length equals 15 residues. Trimming shortened V by 7 bases and J by 2 bases, and 16 bases separated the two germline ends. Germline V gene lookup returns CDR1 MNHNY and CDR2 SVGAGI (reference sequence). Here the CDR3 reads CASIPREGPTDTQYF. The DNA of the CDR3 is TGTGCCAGCATCCCCCGGGAAGGACCCACAGATACGCAGTATTTT.

V gene TRBV5-1 combines with J gene TRBJ1-1; D is possibly TRBD1 (5 bases). CDR1 SGHRS and CDR2 YFSETQ come from the germline V gene. The CDR3 loop spans 15 amino acids. V was clipped by 2 bases and J by 4 bases, with 15 bases between them. This chain's CDR3 is CASSFPSGMGTEAFF. CDR3 coding DNA: TGCGCCAGCAGCTTCCCTTCAGGGATGGGCACTGAAGCTTTCTTT.